This T cell receptor beta chain emerged from a study of neurological immune-mediated disorders. Findings and caveats of the study: Across subjects, expanded clones had no CDR3 amino acid sequences in common, pointing to private repertoires in all groups. Patients with HTLV-1-associated myelopathy showed the most TCR clonal expansion. Those with multiple sclerosis showed the least, falling below healthy controls.

This CDR3 spans 16 amino acids. Germline trimming cut 6 bases from V and 2 bases from J; bases unmatched to any gene: 13. The germline CDR1 and CDR2 sequences are MNHEY and SVGAGI. There are many counts of this clonotype. What it binds is unknown. The cDNA came from 5'RACE, which used 10-nucleotide random UMIs. TCRdb analysed the 5' RACE reads with MiXCR anew, one entry per CDR3 protein. In the table there are approximately 90,000 distinct CDR3 sequences, 3.5% to 4% of which are singletons. The sequence was collected from a woman under 30 with multiple sclerosis. Sequencing was carried out using PBMCs. The rearrangement joins TRBV6-5 to TRBJ2-7, with 7 bases matching TRBD1. CDR3 in DNA: TGTGCCAGCAGCCCTTTCCGGGACAGCTTTACCTACGAGCAGTACTTC. Translating gives CASSPFRDSFTYEQYF.